This T cell receptor (beta chain) was obtained from a study of post-analysis software for immune sequencing data (dated by TCRdb to the mid-2010s). For context, the study as a whole: Disease courses on record covered relapsing-remitting, secondary progressive and progressive-relapsing multiple sclerosis, though some patients had no subtype annotation. The patient repertoires were set against about 12 previously published healthy control repertoires from donors whose ages ranged from roughly 6 to 27 years. A subset of samples was prepared in parallel using single-end sample barcoding, then pooled and co-amplified after Illumina adapter ligation. What the research found in general, with its limitations: Significantly higher frequencies in patients than in controls were found for about five TRBV segments, including TRBV5-6, TRBV5-1 and TRBV20-1. When samples were clustered directly using the F measure, samples prepared in the same batch co-clustered strongly, which prompted a batch-effect correction. Normalized Chao1 diversity was significantly lower in multiple sclerosis patients than controls, suggesting substantial peripheral T-cell clonal expansion. The multiple sclerosis patient group was slightly younger than the control group.

In the case of this clonotype: It lacks a known antigen. No per-base quality is available; no much larger clone lies one base away.

To demonstrate the VDJtools post-analysis software, TCR beta repertoires were profiled from the peripheral blood of about 14 young patients with multiple sclerosis. Multiple sclerosis patients were children and adolescents aged roughly 6 to 16 years. Inclusive of the bounding cysteine and phenylalanine, the CDR3 is 14 residues long. Only the CDR3 part of the read is kept: 42 bases, read in frame from the first base. CDR1 and CDR2 were assigned from the germline V gene as SGDLS and YYNGEE. Trimming leaves V shorter by 2 bases and J shorter by 4 bases, with the junction holding 5 bases beyond the gene matches. The library was produced with PCR. These reads were obtained on an Illumina HiSeq 2500. Unique molecular identifiers were incorporated into TCR beta cDNA libraries to reduce PCR and sequencing biases. About 500,000 cDNA molecules were obtained per 1 to 10 million input T cells, so each molecule approximated one T cell. The same protocol used for the earlier healthy control dataset was applied to prepare and sequence the patient libraries. Samples belonging to the same batch were prepared together, multiplexed and sequenced on a shared HiSeq lane. The authors' pipeline ran thus. MIGEC was used to process the raw barcoded reads, and molecular identifier groups with only a single read were discarded before consensus assembly and CDR3 extraction. Clonotype tables were post-analysed with VDJtools, and diversity was normalized by down-sampling all datasets to the smallest sample size. To correct batch-related cross-sample contamination, repertoire overlap clustering matched CDR3 amino acid sequences but not nucleotide sequences. Starting from the raw public reads, TCRdb applied fastp trimming at Q25, assembled clones with MiXCR and retained in-frame beta chains. Every distinct CDR3 protein forms one entry, paired with its most common genes and DNA. None of the V and J calls come from the authors' own analysis; TCRdb made them. The sample includes hundreds of thousands of distinct CDR3 sequences, with approximately 53% observed a single time. The leading ten clones occupy about 4.5% of the sample.

The rearranged segments are TRBV9 and TRBJ1-1; 7 junctional bases match TRBD1. The receptor was derived from a girl between 10 and 17 years old with multiple sclerosis. Sequencing used blood. The nucleotides read TGTGCCAGCAGCGTGGGAACAGGGGTCACTGAAGCTTTCTTT. The resulting protein is CASSVGTGVTEAFF.